This T cell receptor (beta chain) was found in a study of cytomegalovirus exposure and HLA in healthy donors. PCR was performed using 60 Vbeta and 13 Jbeta primers. Some clones are missing from TCRdb's copy, which holds only in-frame ones; the method was immunoSEQ multiplex PCR. The sample contains 180,000 or so clones, around 86% of which appear only once. The sequenced material came from PBMCs. The receptor was isolated from a woman aged 45-59 years in good health and CMV-seropositive.

The CDR3 DNA sequence: TGTGCCAGCTCACCACTTCCCCGGGGACAGGGGAAAAACATTCAGTACTTC. Its translation is CASSPLPRGQGKNIQYF. The V and J genes are TRBV18 and TRBJ2-4, with 10 bases fitting TRBD1. J gave up 4 bases and V 1 base, and 7 bases lay outside the gene matches. The CDR3 has 17 residues. Germline V CDR1 and CDR2: KGHSH, LQKENI.